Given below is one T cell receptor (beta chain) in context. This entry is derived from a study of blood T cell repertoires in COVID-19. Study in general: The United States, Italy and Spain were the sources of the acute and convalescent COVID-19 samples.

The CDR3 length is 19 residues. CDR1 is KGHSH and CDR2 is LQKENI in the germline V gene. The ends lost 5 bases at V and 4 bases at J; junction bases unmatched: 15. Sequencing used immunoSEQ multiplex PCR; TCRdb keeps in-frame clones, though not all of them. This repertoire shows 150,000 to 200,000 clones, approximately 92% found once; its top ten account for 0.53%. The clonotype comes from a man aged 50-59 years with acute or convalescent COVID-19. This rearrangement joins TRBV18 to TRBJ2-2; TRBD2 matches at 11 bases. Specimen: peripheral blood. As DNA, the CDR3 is TGTGCCAGCTCATCTACCACACTAGCGGGAGTCGGTGTCACCGGGGAGCTGTTTTTT. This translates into CASSSTTLAGVGVTGELFF. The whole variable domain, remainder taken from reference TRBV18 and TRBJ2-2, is NAGVMQNPRHLVRRRGQEARLRCSPMKGHSHVYWYRQLPEEGLKFMVYLQKENIIDESGMPKERFSAEFPKEGPSILRIQQVVRGDSAAYFCASSSTTLAGVGVTGELFFGEGSRLTVL.